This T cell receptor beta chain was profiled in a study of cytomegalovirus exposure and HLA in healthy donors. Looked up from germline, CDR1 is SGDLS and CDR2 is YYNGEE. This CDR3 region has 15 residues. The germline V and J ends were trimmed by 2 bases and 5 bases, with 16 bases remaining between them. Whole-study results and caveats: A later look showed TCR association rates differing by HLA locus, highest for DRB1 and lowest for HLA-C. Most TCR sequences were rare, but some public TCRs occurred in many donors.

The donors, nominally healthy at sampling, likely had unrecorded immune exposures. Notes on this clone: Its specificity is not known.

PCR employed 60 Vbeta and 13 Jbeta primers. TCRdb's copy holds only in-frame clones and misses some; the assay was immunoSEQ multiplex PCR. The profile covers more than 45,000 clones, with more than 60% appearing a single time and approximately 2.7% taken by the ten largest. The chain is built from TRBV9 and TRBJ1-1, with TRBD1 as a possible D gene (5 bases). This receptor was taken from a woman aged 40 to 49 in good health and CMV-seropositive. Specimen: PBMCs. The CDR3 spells CASSVSPGWVTEAFF. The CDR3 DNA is TGTGCCAGCAGCGTGAGTCCAGGGTGGGTTACTGAAGCTTTCTTT.